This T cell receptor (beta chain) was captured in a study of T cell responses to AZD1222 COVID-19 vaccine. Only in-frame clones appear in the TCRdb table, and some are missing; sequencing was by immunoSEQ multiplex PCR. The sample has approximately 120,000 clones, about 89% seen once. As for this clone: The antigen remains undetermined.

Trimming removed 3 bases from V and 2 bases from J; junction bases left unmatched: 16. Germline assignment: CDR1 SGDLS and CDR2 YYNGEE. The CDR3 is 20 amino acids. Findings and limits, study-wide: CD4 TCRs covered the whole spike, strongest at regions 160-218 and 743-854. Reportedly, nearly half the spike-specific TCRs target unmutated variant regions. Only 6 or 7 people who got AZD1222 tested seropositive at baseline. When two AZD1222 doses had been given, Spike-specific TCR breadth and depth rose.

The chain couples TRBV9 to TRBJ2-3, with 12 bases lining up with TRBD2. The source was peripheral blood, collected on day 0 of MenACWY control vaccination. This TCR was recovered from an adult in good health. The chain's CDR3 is CASSATPRTSGDPNTDTQYF. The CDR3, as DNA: TGTGCCAGCAGCGCCACCCCTCGGACTAGCGGGGATCCTAACACAGATACGCAGTATTTT.